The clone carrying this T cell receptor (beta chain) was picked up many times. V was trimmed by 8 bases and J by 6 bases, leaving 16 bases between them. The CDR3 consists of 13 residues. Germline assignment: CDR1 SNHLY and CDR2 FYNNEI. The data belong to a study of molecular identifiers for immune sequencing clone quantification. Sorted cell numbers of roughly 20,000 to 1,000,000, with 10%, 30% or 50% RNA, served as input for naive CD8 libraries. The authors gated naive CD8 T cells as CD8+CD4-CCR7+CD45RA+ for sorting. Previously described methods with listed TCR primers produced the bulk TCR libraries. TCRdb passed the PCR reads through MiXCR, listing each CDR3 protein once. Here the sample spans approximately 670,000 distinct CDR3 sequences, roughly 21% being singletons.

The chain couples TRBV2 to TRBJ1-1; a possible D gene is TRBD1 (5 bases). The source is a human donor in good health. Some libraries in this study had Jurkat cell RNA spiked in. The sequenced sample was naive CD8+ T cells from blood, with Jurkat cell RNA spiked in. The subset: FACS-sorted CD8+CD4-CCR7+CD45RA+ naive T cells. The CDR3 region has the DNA TGTGCCAGCGGTGGACACCTTGAAGCTGAAGCTTTCTTT. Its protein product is CASGGHLEAEAFF.